Following are 22 T cell receptor beta chains from one sample sequenced in a study of CD8+ T cells in alopecia areata. Stated treatment: oral pan-JAK inhibitor, 5-10 mg twice daily. Investigators isolated RNA and reverse transcribed it into cDNA to act as the sequencing template. Repertoires were generated with immunoSEQ multiplex PCR, while TCRdb's copy carries only in-frame clones and drops some. The data show about 190,000 clones, around three fifths seen once. This specimen was CD8+ T cells sorted from blood, taken at week 24, from a patient treated with tofacitinib. These receptors came from a human donor with alopecia areata.

The chain is built from TRBV7-9 and TRBJ2-7, with 8 bases matching TRBD1. V trimming: 4 bases; J trimming: 2 bases; junction bases outside the gene matches: 10. The CDR3 totals 16 residues. Germline CDR1 SEHNR, CDR2 FQNEAQ (reference sequence). CDR3 protein: CASSSGQGYLTYEQYF. CDR3 DNA sequence: TGTGCCAGCAGCTCAGGACAGGGCTACTTAACCTACGAGCAGTACTTC.

CDR3 DNA: TGTGCCAGCAGCTTAGTTCCTAGTTTCGATGAGCAGTTCTTC. This encodes CASSLVPSFDEQFF. The chain links TRBV11-3 to TRBJ2-1; D ambiguous. V lost 1 base, J lost 8 bases, and 12 bases lay in between. The CDR3 has 14 residues. Germline loops: CDR1 SGHNT, CDR2 YENEEA.

The chain combines TRBV29-1 with TRBJ2-3; D gene unclear. The CDR3 is 15 amino acids. Germline CDR1 SQVTM, CDR2 ANQGSEA. V was clipped by 4 bases and J by 0 bases, with 14 bases between them. The CDR3 sequence is CSVVGPIPSTDTQYF. CDR3 in DNA: TGCAGCGTTGTTGGTCCGATCCCTAGCACAGATACGCAGTATTTT.

This clone has just a few counts. V usage is TRBV13 and J usage is TRBJ1-6, with D perhaps TRBD1 (5 bases). The V end was cut by 4 bases, the J end by 7 bases, with 11 bases between. The V gene's germline CDR1 is PRHDT and CDR2 FYEKMQ (reference sequence). CDR3 length: 14 residues. The CDR3 DNA is TGTGCCAGCAGCTCGGCGGGGGGGAATTCACCCCTCCACTTT. Protein sequence: CASSSAGGNSPLHF.

The rearrangement joins TRBV15 to TRBJ1-5; 7 nucleotides match TRBD1. CDR1 is LNHNV, CDR2 YYDKDF, per germline (reference sequence). The CDR3 sequence is 16 residues long. With V trimmed by 4 bases and J by 3 bases, 9 bases remained unmatched. CDR3: CATSTLPGQYNQPQHF. The CDR3 region has the DNA TGTGCCACCAGCACACTCCCGGGACAGTACAATCAGCCCCAGCATTTT.

V is TRBV13 and J is TRBJ1-4; a possible D gene is TRBD1 (5 bases). There are 14 residues in the CDR3. Germline CDR1 is PRHDT and CDR2 is FYEKMQ (reference sequence). Trimming shortened V by 0 bases and J by 10 bases, and 12 bases separated the two germline ends. The CDR3 region has the DNA TGTGCCAGCAGCTTAGGAGGGGAAACGGGAAAACTGTTTTTT. Translated, it gives CASSLGGETGKLFF. Drawing the rest from reference TRBV13 and TRBJ1-4, the complete variable domain is AAGVIQSPRHLIKEKRETATLKCYPIPRHDTVYWYQQGPGQDPQFLISFYEKMQSDKGSIPDRFSAQQFSDYHSELNMSSLELGDSALYFCASSLGGETGKLFFGSGTQLSVL.

The chain is built from TRBV29-1 and TRBJ2-1; 8 bases map to TRBD2. The CDR3 spans 16 residues. J lost 2 bases, V lost 5 bases, and 11 bases had no gene match. Looked up from germline, CDR1 is SQVTM and CDR2 is ANQGSEA. The CDR3 DNA follows: TGCAGCGTTCTACCCCGGCCGGGGGGGACCTACAATGAGCAGTTCTTC. As protein: CSVLPRPGGTYNEQFF.

This chain connects TRBV29-1 to TRBJ1-1, with D possibly matching TRBD1 (5 bases). The CDR3 consists of 11 residues. Trimming took 4 bases from V and 3 from J, leaving 6 bases between them. Germline V gives CDR1 SQVTM, CDR2 ANQGSEA. CDR3 loop: CSVGGDTEAFF. The CDR3 DNA follows: TGCAGCGTTGGAGGGGACACTGAAGCTTTCTTT.

The genes are TRBV29-1 and TRBJ2-7, with 9 bases that match TRBD1. The CDR3 consists of 13 residues. Per the germline V gene, CDR1 is SQVTM and CDR2 is ANQGSEA. V was pared by 3 bases and J by 4 bases, with 4 bases of the junction left unmatched. DNA for the CDR3: TGCAGCGTTGAGTGGACAGGGGCGTACGAGCAGTACTTC. It yields the protein CSVEWTGAYEQYF.

The CDR3: CASSKGNTEAFF. The CDR3 coding sequence is TGTGCCAGCAGTAAGGGGAACACTGAAGCTTTCTTT. The rearrangement joins TRBV7-9 to TRBJ1-1, with D unclear. Trimming left V 6 bases short and J 1 base short, with 6 bases between. The germline V gene has CDR1 SEHNR and CDR2 FQNEAQ (reference sequence). This CDR3 comprises 12 residues.

The chain recombines TRBV14 with TRBJ2-3; D is ambiguous. V lost 8 bases and J lost 1, with 22 bases in between. CDR1 is SGHDN and CDR2 is FVKESK in the germline V gene. This CDR3 is built from 17 residues. The CDR3 DNA reads as TGTGCCAGCGCCCCAGGACCTCAGGTGTTGGGCACAGATACGCAGTATTTT. It is translated as CASAPGPQVLGTDTQYF.

V gene TRBV6-5 combines with J gene TRBJ2-7, with D possibly being TRBD1 (6 bases). CDR3 length: 15 residues. Trimming removed 2 bases from V and 0 bases from J, with 11 bases in between. Looked up from germline, CDR1 is MNHEY and CDR2 is SVGAGI. The CDR3 loop reads CASSYGPDSSYEQYF. Here the CDR3 DNA reads TGTGCCAGCAGTTACGGCCCGGACAGCTCCTACGAGCAGTACTTC.

This clone was observed a single time. V gene TRBV29-1 combines with J gene TRBJ1-2, with a possible D match to TRBD1 (5 bases). Germline V lookup: CDR1 SQVTM, CDR2 ANQGSEA. Trimming left V 7 bases short and J 1 base short, with 19 bases between. The CDR3 sequence is 15 residues long. The CDR3: CSAPSQGPHNYGYTF. The CDR3 nucleotides read TGCAGCGCCCCCTCCCAGGGTCCCCATAACTATGGCTACACCTTC. Using reference TRBV29-1 and TRBJ1-2 for the parts outside the CDR3, the full variable domain is SAVISQKPSRDICQRGTSLTIQCQVDSQVTMMFWYRQQPGQSLTLIATANQGSEATYESGFVIDKFPISRPNLTFSTLTVSNMSPEDSSIYLCSAPSQGPHNYGYTFGSGTRLTVV.

The chain is built from TRBV5-4 and TRBJ2-7; D is possibly TRBD2 (5 bases). From germline, CDR1 is SGHNT and CDR2 YYREEE (reference sequence). This CDR3 region has 12 residues. V lost 1 base and J 5 bases, leaving 7 bases between the germline ends. This CDR3 is CASSLSGDEQYF. In nucleotides, the CDR3 is TGTGCCAGCAGCTTGAGCGGAGACGAGCAGTACTTC.

This chain connects TRBV15 to TRBJ1-1, with 8 nucleotides matching TRBD1. The CDR3 contains 16 residues. The germline gives CDR1 LNHNV, CDR2 YYDKDF (reference sequence). V was pared by 0 bases and J by 1 base, with 4 bases of the junction left unmatched. CDR3 region: CATSRENRGANTEAFF. CDR3 nucleotides: TGTGCCACCAGCAGAGAGAACAGGGGGGCGAACACTGAAGCTTTCTTT.

The V gene is TRBV13, the J gene TRBJ2-1, with 10 bases identical to TRBD2. CDR1 is PRHDT and CDR2 is FYEKMQ in the germline V gene (reference sequence). The CDR3 runs to 16 residues. Trimming removed 4 bases from V and 5 bases from J; junction bases left unmatched: 8. In nucleotides, the CDR3 is TGTGCCAGCAGCTCAAAGGGGACTAGCGTAAACAATGAGCAGTTCTTC. Translated: CASSSKGTSVNNEQFF.

The chain has TRBV19 and TRBJ1-1; no firm D call. Trimming left V 5 bases short and J 4 bases short, with 8 bases between. CDR3 size: 12 residues. CDR1 and CDR2 from the germline V gene are LNHDA and SQIVND (reference sequence). For the CDR3, the DNA is TGTGCCAGTAGTTATGGGCGCACTGAAGCTTTCTTT. Its protein product is CASSYGRTEAFF. The full variable domain, rest sourced from reference TRBV19 and TRBJ1-1, is DGGITQSPKYLFRKEGQNVTLSCEQNLNHDAMYWYRQDPGQGLRLIYYSQIVNDFQKGDIAEGYSVSREKKESFPLTVTSAQKNPTAFYLCASSYGRTEAFFGQGTRLTVV.

This clone was recorded once. This chain uses TRBV7-9 with TRBJ2-7, with TRBD2 matching over 10 bases. Germline CDR1 and CDR2: SEHNR and FQNEAQ (reference sequence). Trimming at V came to 5 bases and at J to 2 bases, leaving 3 bases not matched to a gene. The CDR3 runs 14 residues. The CDR3 sequence: CASSASGGAYEQYF. CDR3 DNA: TGTGCCAGCAGCGCAAGCGGGGGGGCCTACGAGCAGTACTTC. The full variable domain, its missing parts supplied by reference TRBV7-9 and TRBJ2-7, is DTGVSQNPRHKITKRGQNVTFRCDPISEHNRLYWYRQTLGQGPEFLTYFQNEAQLEKSRLLSDRFSAERPKGSFSTLEIQRTEQGDSAMYLCASSASGGAYEQYFGPGTRLTVT.

In the case of this clone: Relative to the germline gene, one junction end is altered; a read error may explain this. J is TRBJ1-2 and V is TRBV27; D ambiguous. CDR3 length equals 15 residues. CDR1 and CDR2 (germline): MNHEY, SMNVEV (reference sequence). CDR3 sequence: CASSLTGTTNYGYAF. CDR3 nucleotide sequence: TGTGCCAGCAGTTTAACGGGAACTACCAACTATGGCTACGCCTTC.

This clone occurred a few times. The J gene is TRBJ1-1, the V gene TRBV25-1; D uncertain. This CDR3 is 13 amino acids long. Between the trimmed V and J ends, which lost 7 bases and 1 base, there was a span of 10 bases. Germline CDR1 is MGHDK and CDR2 is SYGVNS. CDR3 sequence (DNA): TGTGCCAGCACCCTAGGGTGGAACACTGAAGCTTTCTTT. It is translated as CASTLGWNTEAFF. Drawing the rest from reference TRBV25-1 and TRBJ1-1, the complete variable domain is EADIYQTPRYLVIGTGKKITLECSQTMGHDKMYWYQQDPGMELHLIHYSYGVNSTEKGDLSSESTVSRIRTEHFPLTLESARPSHTSQYLCASTLGWNTEAFFGQGTRLTVV.

The chain uses TRBV9 and TRBJ1-2; D is unclear. In germline, CDR1 is SGDLS, CDR2 YYNGEE. CDR3 length: 13 amino acids. V lost 2 bases and J lost 3, with 8 bases in between. This CDR3 is CASSVRTDYGYTF. DNA of the CDR3: TGTGCCAGCAGCGTCCGGACGGACTATGGCTACACCTTC.

This clone occurred a few times. The chain has TRBV29-1 and TRBJ1-2; no clear D gene. V lost 0 bases and J 3 bases, leaving 8 bases between the germline ends. The germline V gene has CDR1 SQVTM and CDR2 ANQGSEA. This CDR3 contains 13 residues. The CDR3 is CSVEDQEHYGYTF. CDR3 nucleotide sequence: TGCAGCGTTGAAGATCAGGAGCACTATGGCTACACCTTC.